The table lists the clone carrying this TCR beta chain with a count of one. The data stem from a study of graft-versus-host responses after intestinal transplantation. Trimming removed 4 bases at V and 5 bases at J, with 13 bases between. Germline V gene sequence: CDR1 SGDLS, CDR2 YYNGEE. The CDR3 contains 13 residues. The table came from immunoSEQ multiplex PCR; TCRdb's copy has only in-frame clones and leaves some out. The sample comprises about 19,000 clones, roughly 87% of which are singletons, and 1.5% to 2% rests with the top ten. V is TRBV9 and J is TRBJ2-7; D is perhaps TRBD2 (5 bases). Specimen: PBMCs, collected 14 days after transplant. This receptor was identified in a human patient who received an intestinal transplant, so some T cells may come from the graft donor. Here the CDR3 reads CASSLNPSNEQYF. CDR3 sequence (DNA): TGTGCCAGCAGCCTTAACCCTAGCAACGAGCAGTACTTC.